A selection of T cell receptor beta chains follows, all from one sample in a study of cytomegalovirus exposure and HLA in healthy donors. Assay used: immunoSEQ multiplex PCR; TCRdb lists only in-frame clones, some missing. Counted here are tens of thousands of clones, about three quarters occurring once; the ten biggest clones make up approximately 4.2%. The source material was PBMCs. These TCRs come from a woman in her 40s in good health and CMV-seropositive. The conserved cysteine and the conserved F or W are not part of the CDR3 here.

V gene: TRBV4-1; CDR3 protein: ASSPGGQGAWGAF
V gene: TRBV4-3; CDR3 protein: ASSQVGLAGPYEQY
V gene: TRBV5-1; CDR3 protein: ASSLPQGGGEKLF
V gene: TRBV5-1; CDR3 protein: ASSSGTSGHNEQF
V gene: TRBV5-5; CDR3 protein: ASSLDGSGATYNEQF
V gene: TRBV19; CDR3 protein: ASSMGGSTDTQY
V gene: TRBV27; CDR3 protein: ASSFGRADNEQF
V gene: TRBV6-1; CDR3 protein: ASSETFTGFYEQY
V gene: TRBV27; CDR3 protein: ASRGGGVLT
V gene: TRBV4-3; CDR3 protein: ASSQGRFSGDEQY
V gene: TRBV7-2; CDR3 protein: ASSFTYEQY
V gene: TRBV6-6; CDR3 protein: ASSPRPRDNEQY
V gene: TRBV7-9; CDR3 protein: ASSNGLAGGKNIQY
V gene: TRBV2; CDR3 protein: ASSDVSGRGQQF
V gene: TRBV9; CDR3 protein: ASSWDEGPNTEAF
V gene: TRBV5-6; CDR3 protein: ASSQTSGSETQY
V gene: TRBV28; CDR3 protein: ASSLFKQGSSGANVLT
V gene: TRBV9; CDR3 protein: ASSSSGGVSSEAF
V gene: TRBV5-6; CDR3 protein: ASSLWGGTYEQY
V gene: TRBV10-3; CDR3 protein: AISEDRITNTEAF
V gene: TRBV5-1; CDR3 protein: ASSSGQGRNNSPLH
V gene: TRBV14; CDR3 protein: ASSQGQGRRNEQF
V gene: TRBV6-1; CDR3 protein: ASRGTGERGYT
V gene: TRBV7-2; CDR3 protein: ASSLFQGGTDTQY
V gene: TRBV19; CDR3 protein: ASSSGQIYNEQF
V gene: TRBV19; CDR3 protein: ASSITGIGGFSYEQY
V gene: TRBV19; CDR3 protein: ATPFGTGGGKLF
V gene: TRBV28; CDR3 protein: ASSQAGETQY
V gene: TRBV18; CDR3 protein: ASSPPTGEETQY
V gene: TRBV7-9; CDR3 protein: ASSSGSDGNTIY
V gene: TRBV14; CDR3 protein: ASSHLDSGRGDEQF
V gene: TRBV6-5; CDR3 protein: ASSYSGRNFYEQY
V gene: TRBV11-3; CDR3 protein: ASSPTEEQETQY
V gene: TRBV2; CDR3 protein: AGSTRGQVQETQY
V gene: TRBV10-3; CDR3 protein: AIRPDKGGDEQY
V gene: TRBV29-1; CDR3 protein: SVEFPNRDTQY
V gene: TRBV19; CDR3 protein: ASTGTSAGEQF
V gene: TRBV12-5; CDR3 protein: ASGTRGGVRETQY
V gene: TRBV28; CDR3 protein: ASRYRAEAF
V gene: TRBV27; CDR3 protein: ASSSYGDQPQH
V gene: TRBV5-4; CDR3 protein: ASSRGVYRGQGNIQY
V gene: TRBV13; CDR3 protein: ASSAPALTRRGETQY
V gene: TRBV19; CDR3 protein: ASSIRVTGNTIY
V gene: TRBV27; CDR3 protein: ASSLFQSYEQY
V gene: TRBV9; CDR3 protein: ASSVGTISRYGYT
V gene: TRBV6-1; CDR3 protein: ASSEYVRGGEKLF
V gene: TRBV9; CDR3 protein: ASSAGLAGSHEQY
V gene: TRBV28; CDR3 protein: ASSFTVNEQF
V gene: TRBV13; CDR3 protein: ASSTLAGGYEQY
V gene: TRBV6-5; CDR3 protein: ASSYGIGAGTPF
V gene: TRBV5-8; CDR3 protein: ASSFLGVADTQY
V gene: TRBV7-2; CDR3 protein: ASSSQLAGSQDTQY
V gene: TRBV4-3; CDR3 protein: ASSFGTGPIPGYT
V gene: TRBV10-2; CDR3 protein: ASSDVRADTEAF
V gene: TRBV18; CDR3 protein: ASSPRDSANYGYT
V gene: TRBV6-5; CDR3 protein: ASSYSGGLSNYEQY
V gene: TRBV4-1; CDR3 protein: ASSQRGPPSASTDTQY
V gene: TRBV7-3; CDR3 protein: ASRAGGSSDTQY